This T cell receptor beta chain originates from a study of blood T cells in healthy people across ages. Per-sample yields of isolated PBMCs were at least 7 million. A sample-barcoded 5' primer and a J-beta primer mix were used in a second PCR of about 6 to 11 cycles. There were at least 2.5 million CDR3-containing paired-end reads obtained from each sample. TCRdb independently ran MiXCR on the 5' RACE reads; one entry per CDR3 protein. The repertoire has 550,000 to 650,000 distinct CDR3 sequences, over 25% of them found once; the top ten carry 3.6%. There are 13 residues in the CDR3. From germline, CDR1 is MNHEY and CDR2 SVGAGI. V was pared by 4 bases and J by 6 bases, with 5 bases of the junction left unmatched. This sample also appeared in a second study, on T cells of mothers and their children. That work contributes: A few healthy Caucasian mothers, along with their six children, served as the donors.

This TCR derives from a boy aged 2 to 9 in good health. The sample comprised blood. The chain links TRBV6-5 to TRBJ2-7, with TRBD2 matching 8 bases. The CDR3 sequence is CASSSSGGLEQYF. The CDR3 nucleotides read TGTGCCAGCAGTTCCTCGGGGGGGCTCGAGCAGTACTTC.